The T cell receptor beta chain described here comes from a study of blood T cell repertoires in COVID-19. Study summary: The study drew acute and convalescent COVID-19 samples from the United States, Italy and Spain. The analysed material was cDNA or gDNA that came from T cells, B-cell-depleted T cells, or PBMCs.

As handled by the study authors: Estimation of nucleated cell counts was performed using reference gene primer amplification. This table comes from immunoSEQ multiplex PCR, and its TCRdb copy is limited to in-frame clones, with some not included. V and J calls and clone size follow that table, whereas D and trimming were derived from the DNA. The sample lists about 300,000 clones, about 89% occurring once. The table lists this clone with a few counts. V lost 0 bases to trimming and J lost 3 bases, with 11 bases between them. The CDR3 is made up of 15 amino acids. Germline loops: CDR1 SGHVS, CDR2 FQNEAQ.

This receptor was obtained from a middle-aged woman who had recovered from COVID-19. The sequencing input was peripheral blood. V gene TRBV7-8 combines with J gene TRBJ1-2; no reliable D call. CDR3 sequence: CASSLAREEYYGYTF. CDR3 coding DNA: TGTGCCAGCAGCTTAGCGCGTGAGGAATACTATGGCTACACCTTC.